This entry features one T cell receptor beta chain sequence. The entry originates in a study of control samples from healthy donors and cancer patients. Profiling relied on immunoSEQ multiplex PCR, and the TCRdb table lists in-frame clones only, not all of them. The table includes about 60,000 clones, about nine tenths detected once. This CDR3 spans 15 amino acids. Between the trimmed V and J ends, which lost 7 bases and 7 bases, there was a span of 19 bases. Per the germline V gene, CDR1 is SGHVS and CDR2 is FNYEAQ. The TCR sequence derives from a woman aged 50 to 65 with colorectal cancer. Sequenced material: PBMCs. This chain joins TRBV7-6 and TRBJ2-2; TRBD2 is a possible D gene (7 bases). CDR3 bases: TGTGCCAGCACCCAGACAGGCGGGAGAGGCGGGGAGCTGTTTTTT. It specifies CASTQTGGRGGELFF.